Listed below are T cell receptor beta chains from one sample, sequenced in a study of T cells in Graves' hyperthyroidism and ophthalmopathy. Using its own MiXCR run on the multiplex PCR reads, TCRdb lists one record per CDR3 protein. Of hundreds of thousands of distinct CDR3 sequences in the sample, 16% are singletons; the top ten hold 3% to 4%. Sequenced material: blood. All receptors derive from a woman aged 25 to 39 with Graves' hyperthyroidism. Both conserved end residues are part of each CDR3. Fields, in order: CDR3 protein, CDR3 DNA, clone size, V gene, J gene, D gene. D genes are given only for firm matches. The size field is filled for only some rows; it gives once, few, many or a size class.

CDR3aa: CASSTSYGYTF; CDR3nt: TGTGCCAGCAGTACCTCCTATGGCTACACCTTC; abundance: many; v_gene: TRBV28; j_gene: TRBJ1-2; d_gene: .
CDR3aa: CASSPGQGYAQYF; CDR3nt: TGTGCCAGCAGCCCGGGACAGGGGTACGCCCAGTACTTC; abundance: many; v_gene: TRBV27; j_gene: TRBJ2-5; d_gene: TRBD1
CDR3aa: CASSTAGGPTEQFF; CDR3nt: TGTGCCAGCAGCACAGCGGGAGGGCCGACTGAGCAGTTCTTC; abundance: few; v_gene: TRBV9; j_gene: TRBJ2-1; d_gene: TRBD2
CDR3aa: CASRDRSLEQYF; CDR3nt: TGTGCCAGCCGGGACAGATCTCTTGAGCAGTACTTC; abundance: few; v_gene: TRBV19; j_gene: TRBJ2-7; d_gene: TRBD1
CDR3aa: CSARGDGNYGYTF; CDR3nt: TGCAGTGCTAGAGGCGACGGGAACTATGGCTACACCTTC; abundance: .; v_gene: TRBV20-1; j_gene: TRBJ1-2; d_gene: .
CDR3aa: CSASGGGNQPQHF; CDR3nt: TGCAGTGCGTCGGGGGGTGGCAATCAGCCCCAGCATTTT; abundance: .; v_gene: TRBV20-1; j_gene: TRBJ1-5; d_gene: .
CDR3aa: CASSSPGLAGVEQYF; CDR3nt: TGTGCCAGTAGCTCGCCGGGACTAGCGGGAGTCGAGCAGTACTTC; abundance: few; v_gene: TRBV19; j_gene: TRBJ2-7; d_gene: TRBD2
CDR3aa: CASNPGTATEAFF; CDR3nt: TGTGCCAGTAACCCCGGGACAGCCACTGAAGCTTTCTTT; abundance: .; v_gene: TRBV19; j_gene: TRBJ1-1; d_gene: TRBD1
CDR3aa: CASSLGSGRNEQFF; CDR3nt: TGTGCCAGCAGCTTAGGGTCAGGCCGCAATGAGCAGTTCTTC; abundance: many; v_gene: TRBV7-3; j_gene: TRBJ2-1; d_gene: .
CDR3aa: CASSSLRRDQPQHF; CDR3nt: TGTGCCAGCAGTTCTCTACGCCGGGATCAGCCCCAGCATTTT; abundance: .; v_gene: TRBV6-5; j_gene: TRBJ1-5; d_gene: .
CDR3aa: CSVESLGGNYGYTF; CDR3nt: TGCAGCGTTGAATCTCTCGGCGGCAACTATGGCTACACCTTC; abundance: many; v_gene: TRBV29-1; j_gene: TRBJ1-2; d_gene: .
CDR3aa: CASSIPGVNEQFF; CDR3nt: TGTGCCAGCAGTATTCCGGGGGTCAATGAGCAGTTCTTC; abundance: few; v_gene: TRBV28; j_gene: TRBJ2-1; d_gene: .
CDR3aa: CASSMYSSAGQPQHF; CDR3nt: TGTGCCAGTAGTATGTATTCATCCGCGGGTCAGCCCCAGCATTTT; abundance: many; v_gene: TRBV19; j_gene: TRBJ1-5; d_gene: .
CDR3aa: CASSFMKYEQYF; CDR3nt: TGTGCCAGCAGTTTCATGAAGTACGAGCAGTACTTC; abundance: many; v_gene: TRBV28; j_gene: TRBJ2-7; d_gene: .
CDR3aa: CSARVEGRKPQHF; CDR3nt: TGCAGTGCTAGAGTGGAGGGGCGCAAGCCCCAGCATTTT; abundance: .; v_gene: TRBV20-1; j_gene: TRBJ1-5; d_gene: .
CDR3aa: CASSQTYNEQFF; CDR3nt: TGTGCCAGCAGCCAAACGTACAATGAGCAGTTCTTC; abundance: many; v_gene: TRBV3-1; j_gene: TRBJ2-1; d_gene: .
CDR3aa: CASIGGGAYEQYF; CDR3nt: TGTGCCAGCATAGGGGGCGGAGCCTACGAGCAGTACTTC; abundance: few; v_gene: TRBV6-1; j_gene: TRBJ2-7; d_gene: TRBD1
CDR3aa: CSARAGPYTEAFF; CDR3nt: TGCAGTGCTAGAGCCGGACCTTACACTGAAGCTTTCTTT; abundance: many; v_gene: TRBV20-1; j_gene: TRBJ1-1; d_gene: .
CDR3aa: CSALSYGGVGGERPKWGTDTQYF; CDR3nt: TGCAGTGCTCTTTCCTACGGGGGAGTTGGAGGGGAACGGCCTAAGTGGGGAACAGATACGCAGTATTTT; abundance: .; v_gene: TRBV20-1; j_gene: TRBJ2-3; d_gene: .
CDR3aa: CASSPPKREAYNEQFF; CDR3nt: TGTGCCAGCTCACCACCCAAGCGGGAGGCCTACAATGAGCAGTTCTTC; abundance: .; v_gene: TRBV18; j_gene: TRBJ2-1; d_gene: TRBD2
CDR3aa: CATSRDRGALQETQYF; CDR3nt: TGTGCCACCAGCAGAGATCGAGGAGCCCTCCAAGAGACCCAGTACTTC; abundance: few; v_gene: TRBV15; j_gene: TRBJ2-5; d_gene: .
CDR3aa: CASSYQGADTEAFF; CDR3nt: TGCGCCAGCAGCTATCAGGGGGCCGACACTGAAGCTTTCTTT; abundance: many; v_gene: TRBV5-1; j_gene: TRBJ1-1; d_gene: TRBD1
CDR3aa: CASSRGFTEAFF; CDR3nt: TGTGCCAGCTCACGGGGCTTCACTGAAGCTTTCTTT; abundance: many; v_gene: TRBV11-3; j_gene: TRBJ1-1; d_gene: .
CDR3aa: CASSETSGKGGDEQFF; CDR3nt: TGCGCCAGCAGTGAAACTAGCGGGAAGGGGGGCGATGAGCAGTTCTTC; abundance: few; v_gene: TRBV10-1; j_gene: TRBJ2-1; d_gene: TRBD2
CDR3aa: CASSLGAGGAFF; CDR3nt: TGTGCCAGCAGCTTAGGGGCAGGGGGAGCTTTCTTT; abundance: .; v_gene: TRBV7-2; j_gene: TRBJ1-1; d_gene: TRBD1
CDR3aa: CSARPLLAGESYEQYF; CDR3nt: TGCAGTGCTAGACCGTTACTAGCGGGGGAATCCTACGAGCAGTACTTC; abundance: few; v_gene: TRBV20-1; j_gene: TRBJ2-7; d_gene: TRBD2
CDR3aa: CASSALGEDGGYTF; CDR3nt: TGTGCCAGCAGTGCTCTGGGAGAGGATGGGGGCTACACCTTC; abundance: many; v_gene: TRBV2; j_gene: TRBJ1-2; d_gene: .
CDR3aa: CASSERRMAPIATNEKLFF; CDR3nt: TGTGCCAGCAGTGAAAGGAGGATGGCACCTATTGCAACTAATGAAAAACTGTTTTTT; abundance: .; v_gene: TRBV2; j_gene: TRBJ1-4; d_gene: .
CDR3aa: CASSLDYSAEQYF; CDR3nt: TGTGCCAGCAGCTTAGACTATAGCGCCGAGCAGTACTTC; abundance: many; v_gene: TRBV7-2; j_gene: TRBJ2-7; d_gene: .
CDR3aa: CASSPGRILNTEAFF; CDR3nt: TGTGCCAGCAGTCCTGGGCGGATATTAAACACTGAAGCTTTCTTT; abundance: many; v_gene: TRBV6-1; j_gene: TRBJ1-1; d_gene: .
CDR3aa: CASSSTGTAIDTIYF; CDR3nt: TGTGCCAGCAGCTCCACCGGGACAGCGATTGACACCATATATTTT; abundance: .; v_gene: TRBV7-9; j_gene: TRBJ1-3; d_gene: TRBD1
CDR3aa: CASGLVVAEQFF; CDR3nt: TGTGCTAGTGGTTTGGTAGTTGCTGAGCAGTTCTTC; abundance: many; v_gene: TRBV12-5; j_gene: TRBJ2-1; d_gene: .
CDR3aa: CASRGNRGRTGELFF; CDR3nt: TGTGCCAGCAGGGGGAACAGGGGGCGAACCGGGGAGCTGTTTTTT; abundance: few; v_gene: TRBV6-1; j_gene: TRBJ2-2; d_gene: TRBD1
CDR3aa: CASKLGQASYEQYF; CDR3nt: TGTGCCAGCAAGTTAGGCCAGGCCTCCTACGAGCAGTACTTC; abundance: many; v_gene: TRBV2; j_gene: TRBJ2-7; d_gene: .
CDR3aa: CASSDSGTSIYNEQFF; CDR3nt: TGTGCCAGTAGTGATTCCGGGACTAGCATATACAATGAGCAGTTCTTC; abundance: few; v_gene: TRBV19; j_gene: TRBJ2-1; d_gene: TRBD2
CDR3aa: CASPSGRGLNEQFF; CDR3nt: TGTGCCAGTCCTTCCGGGAGGGGGCTAAATGAGCAGTTCTTC; abundance: many; v_gene: TRBV11-2; j_gene: TRBJ2-1; d_gene: .
CDR3aa: CASSYSIGGRGDTQYF; CDR3nt: TGTGCCAGCAGTTACTCGATTGGGGGGCGCGGAGATACGCAGTATTTT; abundance: few; v_gene: TRBV6-5; j_gene: TRBJ2-3; d_gene: .
CDR3aa: CSAQSPGQTIEQYF; CDR3nt: TGCAGTGCTCAATCTCCGGGACAGACTATTGAGCAGTACTTC; abundance: .; v_gene: TRBV20-1; j_gene: TRBJ2-7; d_gene: TRBD1
CDR3aa: CASGRDEKLFF; CDR3nt: TGTGCCAGCGGAAGGGATGAAAAACTGTTTTTT; abundance: many; v_gene: TRBV6-1; j_gene: TRBJ1-4; d_gene: .
CDR3aa: CASSLTSGGSYNEQFF; CDR3nt: TGTGCCAGCAGTTTGACTAGCGGGGGTTCCTACAATGAGCAGTTCTTC; abundance: many; v_gene: TRBV2; j_gene: TRBJ2-1; d_gene: TRBD2
CDR3aa: CASSTRRLAGSINTGELFF; CDR3nt: TGTGCCAGCAGTACTAGACGACTAGCGGGGTCTATCAACACCGGGGAGCTGTTTTTT; abundance: .; v_gene: TRBV6-2/TRBV6-3; j_gene: TRBJ2-2; d_gene: TRBD2
CDR3aa: CSARRGEQETQYF; CDR3nt: TGCAGTGCTAGAAGGGGGGAACAAGAGACCCAGTACTTC; abundance: .; v_gene: TRBV20-1; j_gene: TRBJ2-5; d_gene: .
CDR3aa: CSARGRGEQYF; CDR3nt: TGCAGTGCTAGAGGCCGGGGCGAGCAGTACTTC; abundance: .; v_gene: TRBV20-1; j_gene: TRBJ2-7; d_gene: .
CDR3aa: CASSYSGAGEQYF; CDR3nt: TGTGCCAGCAGTTACTCAGGGGCTGGGGAGCAGTACTTC; abundance: many; v_gene: TRBV6-5; j_gene: TRBJ2-7; d_gene: .
CDR3aa: CASKSRAGANVLTF; CDR3nt: TGCGCCAGCAAGAGCCGGGCTGGGGCCAACGTCCTGACTTTC; abundance: .; v_gene: TRBV5-1; j_gene: TRBJ2-6; d_gene: .
CDR3aa: CASSLGGSQNEQFF; CDR3nt: TGTGCCAGCAGTTTAGGCGGGAGCCAGAATGAGCAGTTCTTC; abundance: many; v_gene: TRBV12-3/TRBV12-4; j_gene: TRBJ2-1; d_gene: TRBD2
CDR3aa: CASSSTGMTYEQYF; CDR3nt: TGTGCCAGCAGTTCGACAGGGATGACCTACGAGCAGTACTTC; abundance: many; v_gene: TRBV28; j_gene: TRBJ2-7; d_gene: TRBD1
CDR3aa: CASKPDRSTDTQYF; CDR3nt: TGTGCCAGCAAACCGGACAGGAGCACAGATACGCAGTATTTT; abundance: .; v_gene: TRBV2; j_gene: TRBJ2-3; d_gene: TRBD1